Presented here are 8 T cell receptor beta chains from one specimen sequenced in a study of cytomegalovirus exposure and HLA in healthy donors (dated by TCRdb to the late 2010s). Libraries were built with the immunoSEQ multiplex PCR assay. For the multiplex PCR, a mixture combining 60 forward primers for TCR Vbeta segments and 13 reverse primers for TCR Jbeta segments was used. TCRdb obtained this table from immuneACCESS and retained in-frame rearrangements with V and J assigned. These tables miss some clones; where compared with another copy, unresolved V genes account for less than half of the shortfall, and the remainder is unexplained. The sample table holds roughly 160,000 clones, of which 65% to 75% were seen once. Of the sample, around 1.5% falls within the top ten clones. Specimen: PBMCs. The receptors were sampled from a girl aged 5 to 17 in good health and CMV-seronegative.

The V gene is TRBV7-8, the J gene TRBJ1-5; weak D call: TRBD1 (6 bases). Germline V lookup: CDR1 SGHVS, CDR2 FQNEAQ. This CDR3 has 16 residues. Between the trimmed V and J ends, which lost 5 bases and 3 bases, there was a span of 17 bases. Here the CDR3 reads CASSPSQTGINQPQHF. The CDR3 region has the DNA TGTGCCAGCAGCCCATCGCAGACAGGCATCAATCAGCCCCAGCATTTT.

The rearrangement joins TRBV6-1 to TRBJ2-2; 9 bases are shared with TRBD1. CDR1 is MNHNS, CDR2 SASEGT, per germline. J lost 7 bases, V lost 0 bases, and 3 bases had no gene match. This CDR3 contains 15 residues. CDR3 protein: CASSEAGTGIGELFF. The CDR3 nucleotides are TGTGCCAGCAGTGAAGCGGGGACAGGGATCGGGGAGCTGTTTTTT.

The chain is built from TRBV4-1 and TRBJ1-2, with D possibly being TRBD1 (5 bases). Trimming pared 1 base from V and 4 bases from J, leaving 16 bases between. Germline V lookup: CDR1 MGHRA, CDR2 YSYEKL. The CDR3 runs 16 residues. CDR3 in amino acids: CASSQGLTVRGYGYTF. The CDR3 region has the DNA TGCGCCAGCAGCCAAGGGCTGACAGTTAGGGGCTATGGCTACACCTTC.

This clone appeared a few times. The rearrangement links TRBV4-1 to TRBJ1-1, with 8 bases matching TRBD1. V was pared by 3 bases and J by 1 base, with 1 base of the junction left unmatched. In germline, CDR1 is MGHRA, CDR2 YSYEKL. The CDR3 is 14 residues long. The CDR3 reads CASSQGQANTEAFF. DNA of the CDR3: TGCGCCAGCAGCCAGGGACAGGCGAACACTGAAGCTTTCTTT.

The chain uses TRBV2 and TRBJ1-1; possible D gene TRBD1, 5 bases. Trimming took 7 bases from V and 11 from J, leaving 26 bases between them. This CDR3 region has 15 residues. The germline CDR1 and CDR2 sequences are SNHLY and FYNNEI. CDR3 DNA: TGTGCCAGCATCCCTCCAACGAGCGGGGGTGAATTGGCTTTCTTT. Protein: CASIPPTSGGELAFF.

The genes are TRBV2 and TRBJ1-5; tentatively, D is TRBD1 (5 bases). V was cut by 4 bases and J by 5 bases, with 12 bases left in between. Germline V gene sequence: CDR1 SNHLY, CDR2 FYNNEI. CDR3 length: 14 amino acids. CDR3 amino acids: CASSGRDGYQPQHF. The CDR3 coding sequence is TGTGCCAGCAGTGGCAGGGATGGATATCAGCCCCAGCATTTT.

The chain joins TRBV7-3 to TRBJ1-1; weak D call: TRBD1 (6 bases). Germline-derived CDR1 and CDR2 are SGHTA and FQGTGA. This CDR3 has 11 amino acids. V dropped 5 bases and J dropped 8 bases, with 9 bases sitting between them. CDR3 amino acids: CASSEGTEAFF. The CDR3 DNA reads TGTGCCAGCAGCGAAGGGACAGAAGCTTTCTTT. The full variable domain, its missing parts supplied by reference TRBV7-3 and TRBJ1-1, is GAGVSQTPSNKVTEKGKYVELRCDPISGHTALYWYRQSLGQGPEFLIYFQGTGAADDSGLPNDRFFAVRPEGSVSTLKIQRTERGDSAVYLCASSEGTEAFFGQGTRLTVV.

The CDR3 DNA follows: TGCAGCGTTGTAAGGGGGCTAGGAACTGAAGCTTTCTTT. Its protein is CSVVRGLGTEAFF. This chain links TRBV29-1 with TRBJ1-1; 7 bases fit TRBD1. CDR1 is SQVTM and CDR2 is ANQGSEA in the germline V gene. Trimming cost V 4 bases and J 5 bases; bases outside gene matches: 7. The CDR3 has 13 residues.